This T cell receptor (beta chain) comes out of a study of blood T cell repertoires in COVID-19. In the study overall: Material from acute and convalescent COVID-19 was sourced from the United States, Italy and Spain. In each case, the material was cDNA or gDNA derived from T cells, B-cell-depleted T cells, or PBMCs.

Study processing details: Scientists estimated how many nucleated cells there were by amplifying reference gene primers. Using immunoSEQ multiplex PCR, the repertoire was profiled, and TCRdb retains in-frame clones only, with some absent. Clone size and the V and J calls come from that table; the DNA yielded D and trimming. The sample includes 150,000 to 200,000 clones, 75% to 80% of them seen just once. Trimming pared 8 bases from V and 8 bases from J, leaving 13 bases between. This CDR3 comprises 12 residues. Per germline, CDR1 LNHDA and CDR2 SQIVND (reference sequence). The origin of this receptor is an elderly woman with acute or convalescent COVID-19. The rearrangement uses TRBV19 and TRBJ2-1; D perhaps matches TRBD2 (5 bases). Source material: peripheral blood. The chain's CDR3 is CASSLARDEQFF. The DNA for the CDR3 is TGTGCCAGTTCCCTAGCTAGGGATGAGCAGTTCTTC.